This record looks at one TCR beta chain sequence and its context. This specimen comes from a study of cytomegalovirus exposure and HLA in healthy donors. Amplification used 60 Vbeta primers and 13 Jbeta primers. Repertoires were generated with immunoSEQ multiplex PCR, while TCRdb's copy carries only in-frame clones and drops some. The repertoire consists of about 140,000 clones, with 70% to 80% occurring once and the leading ten covering around 14%. CDR3 length equals 16 residues. The germline V gene has CDR1 SGHAT and CDR2 FQNNGV. V lost 4 bases and J 10 bases, leaving 20 bases between the germline ends.

The receptor's source is a woman between 40 and 55 years old in good health and CMV-seronegative. Sequenced input: PBMCs. V is TRBV11-2 and J is TRBJ1-6; D may be TRBD1 (6 bases). This chain's CDR3 is CASSSAFGRGKSPLHF. In DNA form, the CDR3 reads TGTGCCAGCAGCTCAGCATTTGGCAGGGGAAAATCACCCCTCCACTTT.